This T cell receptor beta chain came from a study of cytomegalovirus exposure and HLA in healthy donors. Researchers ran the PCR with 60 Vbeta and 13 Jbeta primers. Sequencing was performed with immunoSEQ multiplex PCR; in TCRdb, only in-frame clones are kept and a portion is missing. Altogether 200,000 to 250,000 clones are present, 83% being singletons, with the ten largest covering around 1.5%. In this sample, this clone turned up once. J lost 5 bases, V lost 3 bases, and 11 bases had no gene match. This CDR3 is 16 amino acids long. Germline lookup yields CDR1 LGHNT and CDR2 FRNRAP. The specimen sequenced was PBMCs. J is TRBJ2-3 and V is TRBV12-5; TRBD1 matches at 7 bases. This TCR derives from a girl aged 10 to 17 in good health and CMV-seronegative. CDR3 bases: TGTGCTAGTGGTTTAGGCAACTTAAACAGGGGAGATACGCAGTATTTT. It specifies CASGLGNLNRGDTQYF.